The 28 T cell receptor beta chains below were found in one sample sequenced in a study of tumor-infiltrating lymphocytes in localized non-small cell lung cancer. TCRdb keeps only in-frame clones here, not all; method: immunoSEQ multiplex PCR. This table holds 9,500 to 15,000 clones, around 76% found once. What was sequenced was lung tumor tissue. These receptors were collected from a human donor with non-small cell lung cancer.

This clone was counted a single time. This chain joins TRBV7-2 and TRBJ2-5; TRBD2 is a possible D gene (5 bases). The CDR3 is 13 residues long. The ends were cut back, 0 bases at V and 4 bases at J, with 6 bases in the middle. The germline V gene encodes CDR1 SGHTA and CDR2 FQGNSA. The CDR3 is CASSLASGETQYF. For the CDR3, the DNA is TGTGCCAGCAGCTTAGCCAGCGGAGAGACCCAGTACTTC.

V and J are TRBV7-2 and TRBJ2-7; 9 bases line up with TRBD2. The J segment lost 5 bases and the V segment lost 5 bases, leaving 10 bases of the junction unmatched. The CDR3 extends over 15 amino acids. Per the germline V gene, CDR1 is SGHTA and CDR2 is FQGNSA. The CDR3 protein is CASSPTAAGGDEQYF. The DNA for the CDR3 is TGTGCCAGCAGCCCCACCGCGGCGGGAGGGGACGAGCAGTACTTC.

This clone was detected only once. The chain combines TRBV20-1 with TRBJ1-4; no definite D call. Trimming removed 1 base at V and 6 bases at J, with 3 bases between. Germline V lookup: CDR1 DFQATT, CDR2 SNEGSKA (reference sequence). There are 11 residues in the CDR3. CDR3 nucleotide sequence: TGCAGTGCTAGAGGGTATGAAAAACTGTTTTTT. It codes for CSARGYEKLFF.

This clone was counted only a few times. CDR3 in amino acids: CASSPYLAEDTEAFF. CDR3 sequence (DNA): TGTGCCAGCAGTCCCTACCTTGCGGAGGACACTGAAGCTTTCTTT. The chain combines TRBV6-5 with TRBJ1-1; D not certain. The CDR3 loop spans 15 amino acids. CDR1 is MNHEY, CDR2 SVGAGI, per germline. The V gene lost 5 bases and the J gene lost 3 bases, with 16 bases spanning the gap.

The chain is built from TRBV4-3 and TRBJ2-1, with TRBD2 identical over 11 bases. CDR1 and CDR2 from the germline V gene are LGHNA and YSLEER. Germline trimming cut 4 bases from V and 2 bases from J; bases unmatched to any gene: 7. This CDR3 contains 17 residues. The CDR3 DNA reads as TGCGCCAGCAGCCGTTATCTAGCGGGAGGCCCCTACAATGAGCAGTTCTTC. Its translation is CASSRYLAGGPYNEQFF.

CDR3 protein: CASSLREQYF. The DNA for the CDR3 is TGTGCCAGCAGCTTGAGGGAGCAGTACTTC. The rearrangement links TRBV11-2 to TRBJ2-7; D unclear. The ends were cut back, 3 bases at V and 7 bases at J, with 4 bases in the middle. The germline CDR1 and CDR2 sequences are SGHAT and FQNNGV. The CDR3 totals 10 residues. The full variable domain, in which reference TRBV11-2 and TRBJ2-7 provide the parts outside the CDR3, is EAGVAQSPRYKIIEKRQSVAFWCNPISGHATLYWYQQILGQGPKLLIQFQNNGVVDDSQLPKDRFSAERLKGVDSTLKIQPAKLEDSAVYLCASSLREQYFGPGTRLTVT.

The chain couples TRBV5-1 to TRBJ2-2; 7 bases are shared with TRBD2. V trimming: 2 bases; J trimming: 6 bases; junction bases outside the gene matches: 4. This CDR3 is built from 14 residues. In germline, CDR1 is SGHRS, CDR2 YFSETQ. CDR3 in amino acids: CASSLGAGSGELFF. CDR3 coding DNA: TGCGCCAGCAGCTTAGGAGCGGGATCCGGGGAGCTGTTTTTT. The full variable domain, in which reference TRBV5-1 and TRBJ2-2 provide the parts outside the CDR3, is KAGVTQTPRYLIKTRGQQVTLSCSPISGHRSVSWYQQTPGQGLQFLFEYFSETQRNKGNFPGRFSGRQFSNSRSEMNVSTLELGDSALYLCASSLGAGSGELFFGEGSRLTVL.

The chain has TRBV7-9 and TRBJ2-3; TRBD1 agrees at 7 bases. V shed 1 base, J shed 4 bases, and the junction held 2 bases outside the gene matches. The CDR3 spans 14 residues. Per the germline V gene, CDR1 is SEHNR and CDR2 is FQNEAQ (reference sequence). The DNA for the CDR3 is TGTGCCAGCAGCTTAGTACAGGGGCCAGATACGCAGTATTTT. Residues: CASSLVQGPDTQYF.

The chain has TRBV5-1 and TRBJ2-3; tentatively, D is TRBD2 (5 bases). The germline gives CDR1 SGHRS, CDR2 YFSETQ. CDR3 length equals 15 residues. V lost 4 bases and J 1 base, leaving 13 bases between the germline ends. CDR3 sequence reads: CASSTRGWGTDTQYF. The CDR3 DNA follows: TGCGCCAGCAGCACCCGGGGTTGGGGCACAGATACGCAGTATTTT. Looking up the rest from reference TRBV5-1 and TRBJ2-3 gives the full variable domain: KAGVTQTPRYLIKTRGQQVTLSCSPISGHRSVSWYQQTPGQGLQFLFEYFSETQRNKGNFPGRFSGRQFSNSRSEMNVSTLELGDSALYLCASSTRGWGTDTQYFGPGTRLTVL.

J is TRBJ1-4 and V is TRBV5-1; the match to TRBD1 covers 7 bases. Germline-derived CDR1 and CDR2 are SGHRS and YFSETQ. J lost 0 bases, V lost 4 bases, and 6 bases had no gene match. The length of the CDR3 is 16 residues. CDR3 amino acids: CASSPTGFATNEKLFF. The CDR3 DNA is TGCGCCAGCAGCCCGACAGGGTTCGCAACTAATGAAAAACTGTTTTTT.

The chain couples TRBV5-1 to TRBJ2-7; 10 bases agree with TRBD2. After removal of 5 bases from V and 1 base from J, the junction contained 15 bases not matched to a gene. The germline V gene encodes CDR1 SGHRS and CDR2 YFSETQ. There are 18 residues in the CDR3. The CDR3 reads CASSEGARLAGASYEQYF. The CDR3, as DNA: TGCGCCAGCAGTGAGGGGGCGAGACTAGCGGGCGCATCCTACGAGCAGTACTTC.

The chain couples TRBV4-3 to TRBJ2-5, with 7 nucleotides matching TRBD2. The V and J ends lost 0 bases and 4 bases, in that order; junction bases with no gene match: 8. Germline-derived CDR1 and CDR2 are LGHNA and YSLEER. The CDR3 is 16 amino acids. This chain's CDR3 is CASSQDPAGGGETQYF. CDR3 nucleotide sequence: TGCGCCAGCAGCCAAGATCCTGCCGGCGGGGGAGAGACCCAGTACTTC.

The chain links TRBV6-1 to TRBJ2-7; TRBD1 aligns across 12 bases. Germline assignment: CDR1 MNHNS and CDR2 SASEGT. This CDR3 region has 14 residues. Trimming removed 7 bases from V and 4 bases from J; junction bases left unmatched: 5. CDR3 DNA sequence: TGTGCCAGCAATCGGGACAGGGGGCGGTACGAGCAGTACGTC. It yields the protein CASNRDRGRYEQYV.

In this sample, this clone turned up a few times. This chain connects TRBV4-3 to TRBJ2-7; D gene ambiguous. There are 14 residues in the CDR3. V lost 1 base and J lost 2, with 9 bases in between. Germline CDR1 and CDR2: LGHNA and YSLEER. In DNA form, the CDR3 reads TGCGCCAGCAGCCAAGCTGGGTCCACCTACGAGCAGTACGTC. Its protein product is CASSQAGSTYEQYV.

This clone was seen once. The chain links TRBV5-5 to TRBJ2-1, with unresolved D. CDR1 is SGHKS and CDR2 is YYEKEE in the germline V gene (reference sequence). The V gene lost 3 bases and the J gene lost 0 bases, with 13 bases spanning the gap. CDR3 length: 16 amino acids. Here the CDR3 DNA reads TGTGCCAGCAGCTCTGGGCCCTCGAGCTCCTACAATGAGCAGTTCTTC. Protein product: CASSSGPSSSYNEQFF. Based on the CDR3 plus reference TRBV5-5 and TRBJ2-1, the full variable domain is DAGVTQSPTHLIKTRGQQVTLRCSPISGHKSVSWYQQVLGQGPQFIFQYYEKEERGRGNFPDRFSARQFPNYSSELNVNALLLGDSALYLCASSSGPSSSYNEQFFGPGTRLTVL.

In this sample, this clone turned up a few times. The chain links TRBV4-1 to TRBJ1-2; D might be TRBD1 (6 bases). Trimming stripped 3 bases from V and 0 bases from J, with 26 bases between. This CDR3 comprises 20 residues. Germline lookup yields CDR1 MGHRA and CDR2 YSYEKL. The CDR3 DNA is TGCGCCAGCAGCCAGGCTACACGGGACACTCGAAAGTTAGCTAACTATGGCTACACCTTC. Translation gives CASSQATRDTRKLANYGYTF.

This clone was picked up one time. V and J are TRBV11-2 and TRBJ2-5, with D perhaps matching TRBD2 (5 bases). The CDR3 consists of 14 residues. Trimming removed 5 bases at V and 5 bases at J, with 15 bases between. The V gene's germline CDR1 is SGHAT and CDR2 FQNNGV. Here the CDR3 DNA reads TGTGCCAGCAGCCTCGGGGTAACGCCGGAGACCCAGTACTTC. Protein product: CASSLGVTPETQYF.

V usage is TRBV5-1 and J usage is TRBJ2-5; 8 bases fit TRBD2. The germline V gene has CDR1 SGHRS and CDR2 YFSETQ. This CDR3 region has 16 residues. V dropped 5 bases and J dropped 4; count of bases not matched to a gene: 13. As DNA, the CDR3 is TGCGCCAGCAGAGTGAGAGTATCAGCGGGGGTAGAGACCCAGTACTTC. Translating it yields CASRVRVSAGVETQYF.

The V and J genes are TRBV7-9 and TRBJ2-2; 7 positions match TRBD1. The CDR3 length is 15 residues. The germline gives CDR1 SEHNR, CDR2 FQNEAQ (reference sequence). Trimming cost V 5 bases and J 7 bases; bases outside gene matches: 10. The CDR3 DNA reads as TGTGCCAGCAGCCTGGAGCAGGGGGTTGGCGGGGAGCTGTTTTTT. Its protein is CASSLEQGVGGELFF.

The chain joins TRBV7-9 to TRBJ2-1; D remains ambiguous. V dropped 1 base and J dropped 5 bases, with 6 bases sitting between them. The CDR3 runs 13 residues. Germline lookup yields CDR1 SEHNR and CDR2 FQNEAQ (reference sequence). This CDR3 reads CASSLGQNNEQFF. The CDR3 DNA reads TGTGCCAGCAGCTTAGGTCAGAACAATGAGCAGTTCTTC.

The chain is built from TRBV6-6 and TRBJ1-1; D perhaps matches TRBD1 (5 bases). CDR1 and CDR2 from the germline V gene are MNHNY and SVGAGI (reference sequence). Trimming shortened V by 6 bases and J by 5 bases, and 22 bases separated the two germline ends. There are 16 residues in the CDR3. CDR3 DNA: TGTGCCAGCAGACCGGATTTCAGGGTTTGGGGTACTGAAGCTTTCTTT. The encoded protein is CASRPDFRVWGTEAFF.

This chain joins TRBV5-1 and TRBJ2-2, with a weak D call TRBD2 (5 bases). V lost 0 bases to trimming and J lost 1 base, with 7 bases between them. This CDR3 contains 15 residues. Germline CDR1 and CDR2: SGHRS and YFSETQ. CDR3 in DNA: TGCGCCAGCAGCTTGGGCGGGCTGAACACCGGGGAGCTGTTTTTT. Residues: CASSLGGLNTGELFF.

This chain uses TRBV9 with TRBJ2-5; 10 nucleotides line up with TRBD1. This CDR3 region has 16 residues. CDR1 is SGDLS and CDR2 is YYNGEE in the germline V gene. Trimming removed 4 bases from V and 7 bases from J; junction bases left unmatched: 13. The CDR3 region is CASSPGTGVVVGTQYF. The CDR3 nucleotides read TGTGCCAGCAGCCCGGGGACAGGGGTGGTGGTTGGGACCCAGTACTTC.

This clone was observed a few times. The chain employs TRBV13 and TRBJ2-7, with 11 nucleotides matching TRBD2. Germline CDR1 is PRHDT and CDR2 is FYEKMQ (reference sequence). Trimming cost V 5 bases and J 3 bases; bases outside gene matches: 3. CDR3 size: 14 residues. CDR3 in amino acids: CASSKGLADYEQYF. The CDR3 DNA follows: TGTGCCAGCAGCAAGGGACTAGCGGACTACGAGCAGTACTTC.

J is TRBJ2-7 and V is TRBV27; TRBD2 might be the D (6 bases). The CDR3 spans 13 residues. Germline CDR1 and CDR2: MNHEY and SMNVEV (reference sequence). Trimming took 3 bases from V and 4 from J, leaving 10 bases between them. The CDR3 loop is CASSLREKYEQYF. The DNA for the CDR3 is TGTGCCAGCAGTTTGCGGGAAAAATACGAGCAGTACTTC.

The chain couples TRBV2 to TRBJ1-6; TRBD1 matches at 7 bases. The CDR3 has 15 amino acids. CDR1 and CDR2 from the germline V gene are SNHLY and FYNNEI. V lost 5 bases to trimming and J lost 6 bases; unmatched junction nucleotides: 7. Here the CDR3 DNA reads TGTGCCAGCAGTAAACGACAGGGACTTAATTCACCCCTCCACTTT. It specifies CASSKRQGLNSPLHF.

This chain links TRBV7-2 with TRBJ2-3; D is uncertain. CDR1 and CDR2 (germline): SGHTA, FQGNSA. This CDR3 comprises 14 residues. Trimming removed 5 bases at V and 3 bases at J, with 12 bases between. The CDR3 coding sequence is TGTGCCAGCAGCCCCGGGTGGGCGACAGATACGCAGTATTTT. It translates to CASSPGWATDTQYF.

CDR3 in amino acids: CASSSGSYRESNQPQHF. The CDR3, as DNA: TGCGCCAGCAGCTCAGGAAGTTACAGGGAGAGCAATCAGCCCCAGCATTTT. The rearrangement uses TRBV4-1 and TRBJ1-5, with a possible D match to TRBD1 (6 bases). This CDR3 region has 17 residues. CDR1 and CDR2 from the germline V gene are MGHRA and YSYEKL. V was pared by 5 bases and J by 1 base, with 18 bases between.